This T cell receptor (beta chain) is drawn from a study of cytomegalovirus exposure and HLA in healthy donors. The PCR had 60 Vbeta and 13 Jbeta primers. The table came from immunoSEQ multiplex PCR; TCRdb's copy has only in-frame clones and leaves some out. The profile shows approximately 51,000 clones, 70% to 80% of them singletons. This receptor was taken from a man younger than 40 in good health and CMV-seronegative. Specimen: PBMCs.

CDR3 nucleotide sequence: TGTGCCAGCAGTCCCGTGACCGGGGAGCTGTTTTTT. Protein: CASSPVTGELFF. The chain uses TRBV6-5 and TRBJ2-2; D is uncertain. The CDR3 consists of 12 residues. From germline, CDR1 is MNHEY and CDR2 SVGAGI. The V and J ends lost 5 bases and 5 bases respectively, with 6 bases between them.